This entry features one T cell receptor beta chain sequence. Its antigen specificity is not known. Base qualities are missing; no much larger clone stands one base away. This entry comes from a study of identical twins listed by TCRdb under 2016. General notes on the study: To test whether fetal clonotypes persist, the study used deep sequencing on TCR alpha and beta repertoires from monozygotic twins, unrelated adults of various ages, and cord blood. To rule out contamination, the twin experiments were replicated at different times with different library preparation protocols. Here is what the overall study found, with its caveats: Abundant cord blood beta clonotypes carried fewer insertions; young adult naive repertoires showed a weaker similar trend, while memory repertoires showed none. Because the same donors could not be followed over many years, the conclusions depended on cross-sectional statistical analysis. Out-of-frame TCR alpha sharing in monozygotic twins was systematically underestimated by recombination models, whereas sharing between unrelated individuals was in agreement with the recombination models. Invariant T cells such as MAIT and iNKT could partly confound zero-insertion analyses, though diverse VJ usage argued against this for most clonotypes. Compared with coincidental sharing between unrelated individuals, out-of-frame TCR alpha sequences shared between twins had an excess of sequences with low generation probability. Excess twin sharing in beta out-of-frame sequences was weaker because fewer shared sequences lowered the signal-to-noise ratio.

Every donor in the study was a healthy Caucasian. The twin cohort comprised three pairs of female monozygotic twins, all aged roughly 18 to 30 years. Positive isolation kits from Invitrogen were used to isolate CD4+ and CD8+ T cell populations. The CDR3 goes from the cysteine to the phenylalanine over 15 residues. CDR3 DNA only is kept here, 45 bases in frame from base 1. V is pared back by 7 bases and J by 3 bases, with 13 bases lying between the germline termini. Libraries were constructed by 5' RACE. TCRdb names Illumina HiSeq 2000 as the instrument used. Template switching introduced a universal primer binding site; the final cDNA contained a unique molecular identifier, enabling accurate counting of TCR cDNA molecules. Specific primers in the conserved constant-segment region were used to synthesize first-strand cDNA for the TCR alpha and beta chains. To control for contamination, each cDNA library was double barcoded with a SMART-Mk sample barcode plus Illumina barcodes. Two successive PCR steps introduced TruSeq adapter sequences along with Illumina sample barcodes. The TCR alpha and beta cDNA libraries were sequenced on the Illumina HiSeq platform using custom primers. Turning to the authors' computational methods: Raw reads were processed with MiGEC to extract unique molecular identifiers, and MiXCR was used to determine CDR3 positions. Recombination models were inferred per individual with the repgenHMM and IGoR tools using an EM algorithm. Shared clonotype analysis was performed with the tcR package in R, normalizing sharing by the product of cloneset sizes. Out-of-frame nonproductive sequences were analyzed to study raw recombination free of thymic and clonal selection effects. In-frame beta chains were kept once TCRdb had trimmed the public reads at Q25 with fastp and called clones with MiXCR. Merged by CDR3 protein, the rows form single entries marked with the most common genes and DNA. The V and J calls were determined by TCRdb, not by the authors. The sample table holds 450,000 or so distinct CDR3 sequences, of which around an eighth were seen once. Approximately 0.98% of the sample is in the top ten clones.

These same records also appear under a second study, on yellow fever vaccine responses in identical twins. As that second study puts it: According to the authors, in identical twins the way T cells responded to vaccination appeared partly convergent and partly personalized. The study precisely tracked vaccine-responding T cell clones in identical twins.

The clonotype was recovered from a woman aged 18-35 years in good health. Sequencing was performed on CD4+ T cells sorted from blood. The chain employs TRBV12-3 or TRBV12-4 and TRBJ2-6, with a weak D call of TRBD2 (5 bases match). The CDR3 protein sequence reads: CASTDLGSGANVLTF. The nucleotide sequence reads as follows: TGTGCCAGCACCGATTTGGGGAGTGGGGCCAACGTCCTGACTTTC.